The 8 T cell receptor beta chains below all came from one sample that was sequenced in a study of blood T cell repertoires in COVID-19. The assay was immunoSEQ multiplex PCR, and TCRdb's table has in-frame clones only and misses some. This table holds over 250,000 clones, around 92% found once. Specimen: PBMCs or T cells enriched from blood (not recorded which). The receptors derive from a woman between 55 and 75 years old who had recovered from COVID-19.

This clone occurred a few times. J is TRBJ2-3 and V is TRBV5-6; possibly TRBD2 for D (5 bases). Germline V CDR1 and CDR2: SGHDT, YYEEEE. Trimming left V 2 bases short and J 5 bases short, with 18 bases between. This CDR3 has 16 residues. Here the CDR3 DNA reads TGTGCCAGCAGCTTTCTTTCTAGCCAAGAGGGAGATACGCAGTATTTT. Translation: CASSFLSSQEGDTQYF.

About this clone itself: Other nucleotide sequences in the sample specify the same CDR3. This chain uses TRBV10-3 with TRBJ1-5, with D uncertain. V gave up 0 bases and J gave up 6 bases, with 6 bases separating them. The CDR3 sequence is 13 residues long. Germline V gene lookup returns CDR1 ENHRY and CDR2 SYGVKD. The CDR3 coding sequence is TGTGCCATCAGTGAGTCTGAGGGTCAGCCCCAGCATTTT. The encoded protein is CAISESEGQPQHF.

The chain employs TRBV7-3 and TRBJ2-1, with 10 bases identical to TRBD2. V shed 5 bases, J shed 3 bases, and the junction held 10 bases outside the gene matches. Germline assignment: CDR1 SGHTA and CDR2 FQGTGA. The CDR3 has 17 residues. CDR3 coding DNA: TGTGCCAGCAGCCTCGAGACTAGCGGGTCCTTCTACAATGAGCAGTTCTTC. Translating it yields CASSLETSGSFYNEQFF.

Notes on this clone: In the same sample, other DNA sequences code for this CDR3. The chain is built from TRBV5-4 and TRBJ1-1, with 7 bases fitting TRBD1. Per the germline V gene, CDR1 is SGHNT and CDR2 is YYREEE (reference sequence). The V gene end was trimmed by 4 bases and the J gene end by 1 base; junction bases not matched to a gene: 4. The CDR3 runs 14 residues. CDR3 sequence: CASSAGQRNTEAFF. The CDR3 nucleotides are TGTGCCAGCAGCGCGGGACAGCGGAACACTGAAGCTTTCTTT.

The chain couples TRBV19 to TRBJ2-5; 9 bases match TRBD1. From germline, CDR1 is LNHDA and CDR2 SQIVND (reference sequence). V shed 4 bases and J 1 base; nucleotides not matched to a gene: 1. The CDR3 length is 14 residues. CDR3 amino acids: CASSTQGAQETQYF. The CDR3 region has the DNA TGTGCCAGTAGTACACAGGGGGCCCAAGAGACCCAGTACTTC.

V and J are TRBV9 and TRBJ2-2; maybe TRBD1 (5 bases). The V end was cut by 6 bases, the J end by 2 bases, with 11 bases between. CDR1 is SGDLS, CDR2 YYNGEE, per germline. This CDR3 has 14 residues. The CDR3: CASNRDSNTGELFF. As DNA, the CDR3 is TGTGCCAGCAATCGCGACAGTAACACCGGGGAGCTGTTTTTT.

The J gene is TRBJ2-7, the V gene TRBV28; 14 bases agree with TRBD2. Germline V lookup: CDR1 MDHEN, CDR2 SYDVKM. The CDR3 is 16 amino acids. V lost 4 bases to trimming and J lost 4 bases; unmatched junction nucleotides: 6. The CDR3 sequence: CASSSPTSGRVYEQYF. CDR3 sequence (DNA): TGTGCCAGCAGTTCCCCGACTAGCGGGAGGGTATACGAGCAGTACTTC.

J is TRBJ1-5 and V is TRBV21-1; the D segment call TRBD1 is taken from the table without a DNA check. TRBV21-1 is designated a pseudogene. This CDR3 has 16 residues. The DNA for the CDR3 is TGTGCCAGCAGCGGTAACTGGGACAGGGGCAATCAGCCCCAGCATTTT. Translation gives CASSGNWDRGNQPQHF.